A single sample gave rise to the 28 T cell receptor beta chains below, sequenced in a study of blood T cells in healthy people across ages. A second roughly 6 to 12 cycle PCR used barcoded and J-beta primers. Using its own MiXCR run on the 5' RACE reads, TCRdb lists one record per CDR3 protein. The sample holds 600,000 to 900,000 distinct CDR3 sequences, about a quarter seen once. These same records also appear under a second study, on T cells of mothers and their children.

What was sequenced was blood. All receptors come from a boy between 5 and 17 years old in good health.

V and J are TRBV20-1 and TRBJ2-3; D is uncertain. Germline V gene sequence: CDR1 DFQATT, CDR2 SNEGSKA (reference sequence). Trimming shortened V by 3 bases and J by 2 bases, and 9 bases separated the two germline ends. The CDR3 sequence is 13 residues long. The CDR3 is CSASGQSTDTQYF. CDR3 nucleotide sequence: TGCAGTGCTAGTGGCCAGTCCACAGATACGCAGTATTTT.

This chain connects TRBV2 to TRBJ2-5; 7 bases match TRBD1. TRBJ2-1 matches the DNA end more closely, so the J call is doubtful. This CDR3 spans 13 amino acids. Germline V gene data show CDR1 as SNHLY and CDR2 as FYNNEI. DNA of the CDR3: TGTGCCAGCAGTGAGAGGGGGCGGGATGAGCAGTTCTTC. This sequence encodes CASSERGRDEQFF.

This clonotype was seen more than once but under ten times. The V call is TRBV7-9, the J call TRBJ2-3; the match to TRBD2 covers 12 bases. Germline loops: CDR1 SEHNR, CDR2 FQNEAQ (reference sequence). The CDR3 has 15 residues. The J segment lost 3 bases and the V segment lost 5 bases, leaving 3 bases of the junction unmatched. The DNA of the CDR3 is TGTGCCAGCAGCGTAACTAGCGGGGGGACAGATACGCAGTATTTT. Residues: CASSVTSGGTDTQYF.

The sample holds a few counts of this clonotype. The chain carries TRBV29-1 and TRBJ1-4; D unclear. Germline loops: CDR1 SQVTM, CDR2 ANQGSEA. The CDR3 is 12 residues long. V lost 6 bases and J 7 bases, leaving 12 bases between the germline ends. CDR3 DNA: TGCAGCGTCGACCTTGCGAGTGAAAAACTGTTTTTT. Translation gives CSVDLASEKLFF.

The chain recombines TRBV6-1 with TRBJ2-7; D possibly corresponds to TRBD2 (5 bases). Trimming removed 4 bases at V and 4 bases at J, with 23 bases between. CDR1 is MNHNS, CDR2 SASEGT, per germline. The CDR3 is made up of 17 amino acids. DNA for the CDR3: TGTGCCAGCAGTGGACTGCCGAGGGCGAAGTGGAGTTACGAGCAGTACTTC. Its protein product is CASSGLPRAKWSYEQYF.

V gene TRBV21-1 combines with J gene TRBJ2-1; the table's D call TRBD1 went unverified against the DNA. TRBV21-1 has pseudogene status. The CDR3 runs 17 residues. CDR3 nucleotides: TGTGCCAGCAGCAAAGCGATCTTACAGGGGGCTTACAATGAGCAGTTCTTC. Amino acid sequence: CASSKAILQGAYNEQFF.

This sequence joins TRBV18 and TRBJ1-3, with no clear D. The length of the CDR3 is 18 residues. The V gene lost 1 base and the J gene lost 0 bases, with 16 bases spanning the gap. Germline V gene lookup returns CDR1 KGHSH and CDR2 LQKENI. DNA of the CDR3: TGTGCCAGCTCACCACGCCCAGGCAGCCCGAGCTCTGGAAACACCATATATTTT. The encoded protein is CASSPRPGSPSSGNTIYF. The entire variable domain, with the rest obtained from reference TRBV18 and TRBJ1-3, is as follows: NAGVMQNPRHLVRRRGQEARLRCSPMKGHSHVYWYRQLPEEGLKFMVYLQKENIIDESGMPKERFSAEFPKEGPSILRIQQVVRGDSAAYFCASSPRPGSPSSGNTIYFGEGSWLTVV.

This clonotype was seen once. This chain uses TRBV18 with TRBJ2-1, with a possible D match to TRBD2 (5 bases). CDR3 length: 14 amino acids. V dropped 5 bases and J dropped 8 bases, with 16 bases sitting between them. The V gene's germline CDR1 is KGHSH and CDR2 LQKENI. The chain's CDR3 is CASSTRDQVDEQFF. CDR3 sequence (DNA): TGTGCCAGCTCAACTAGAGACCAAGTCGATGAGCAGTTCTTC.

This clonotype has just a few counts. The CDR3 protein is CASSSGTHTNGYTF. The CDR3 DNA sequence: TGTGCCAGCAGCTCCGGGACACACACCAATGGCTACACCTTC. The J gene is TRBJ1-2, the V gene TRBV7-9; possible D gene TRBD1, 6 bases. The CDR3 is made up of 14 amino acids. Germline lookup yields CDR1 SEHNR and CDR2 FQNEAQ (reference sequence). The ends were cut back, 4 bases at V and 6 bases at J, with 15 bases in the middle.

This chain connects TRBV9 to TRBJ2-5; 11 bases fit TRBD2. TRBJ2-7 explains the end of the DNA better; the J call may be wrong. The CDR3 length is 15 residues. Per germline, CDR1 SGDLS and CDR2 YYNGEE. The DNA for the CDR3 is TGTGCCAGCAGCCCCCGACTAGCGGGGCTCTACGAGCAGTACTTC. Translated, it gives CASSPRLAGLYEQYF.

The chain uses TRBV20-1 and TRBJ1-2; 9 nucleotides line up with TRBD1. The CDR3 totals 15 residues. Germline CDR1 and CDR2: DFQATT and SNEGSKA (reference sequence). Trimming removed 1 base from V and 6 bases from J; junction bases left unmatched: 9. DNA of the CDR3: TGCAGTGCTAGAGTCCACGGACAGGGGTTGGATGGCTACACCTTC. This translates into CSARVHGQGLDGYTF.

The genes are TRBV18 and TRBJ2-6, with D perhaps given as TRBD1 or TRBD2 (5 bases each). The CDR3 runs 15 residues. V lost 6 bases to trimming and J lost 0 bases, with 9 bases between them. CDR1 is KGHSH and CDR2 is LQKENI in the germline V gene. The chain's CDR3 is CASSGRNSGANVLTF. CDR3 sequence (DNA): TGTGCCAGCTCGGGACGGAACTCTGGGGCCAACGTCCTGACTTTC.

The V gene is TRBV6-4, the J gene TRBJ1-5; D possibly corresponds to TRBD1 (5 bases). This CDR3 is 17 amino acids long. CDR1 is MRHNA, CDR2 SNTAGT, per germline. Trimming shortened V by 1 base and J by 5 bases, and 18 bases separated the two germline ends. The CDR3 region has the DNA TGTGCCAGCAGTGACTTGTGTAGGGGACCATGGGATCAGCCCCAGCATTTT. Translation: CASSDLCRGPWDQPQHF.

This clonotype was detected a few times. The rearrangement uses TRBV3-1 and TRBJ2-5; perhaps TRBD1 as D (5 bases). The end of the DNA fits TRBJ2-7 better, so the J call may be wrong. This CDR3 has 16 residues. Germline assignment: CDR1 LGHDT and CDR2 YNNKEL (reference sequence). In DNA form, the CDR3 reads TGTGCCAGCAGCCCCCTCATGTGGGTGGACACCTACGAGCAGTACTTC. Amino acids: CASSPLMWVDTYEQYF.

The chain recombines TRBV24-1 with TRBJ1-4; D unresolved. The CDR3 is made up of 13 amino acids. Trimming took 12 bases from V and 6 from J, leaving 16 bases between them. The V gene's germline CDR1 is KGHDR and CDR2 SFDVKD. The CDR3, as DNA: TGTGCCTCGAAGGAAGGGCGGGATGAAAAACTGTTTTTT. This codes for CASKEGRDEKLFF.

This sequence joins TRBV12-5 and TRBJ2-7, with unresolved D. Germline-derived CDR1 and CDR2 are LGHNT and FRNRAP. Trimming cost V 2 bases and J 0 bases, with 5 bases left between them. This CDR3 spans 13 amino acids. The CDR3 sequence is CASGLYVSYEQYF. CDR3 DNA sequence: TGTGCTAGTGGTTTGTACGTCTCCTACGAGCAGTACTTC.

This rearrangement joins TRBV7-9 to TRBJ1-2; maybe TRBD1 (6 bases). CDR1 SEHNR and CDR2 FQNEAQ come from the germline V gene (reference sequence). This CDR3 comprises 13 residues. V was shortened by 7 bases and J by 4 bases, with 13 bases between the two germline ends. The CDR3 spells CASTVEGVYGYTF. The DNA of the CDR3 is TGTGCCAGCACCGTCGAGGGGGTCTATGGCTACACCTTC. The full variable domain, in which reference TRBV7-9 and TRBJ1-2 provide the parts outside the CDR3, is DTGVSQNPRHKITKRGQNVTFRCDPISEHNRLYWYRQTLGQGPEFLTYFQNEAQLEKSRLLSDRFSAERPKGSFSTLEIQRTEQGDSAMYLCASTVEGVYGYTFGSGTRLTVV.

This clonotype was observed a handful of times. This chain connects TRBV7-3 to TRBJ2-3; 8 positions match TRBD2. Germline V gives CDR1 SGHTA, CDR2 FQGTGA. The CDR3 consists of 15 residues. With V trimmed by 5 bases and J by 5 bases, 9 bases remained unmatched. This CDR3 reads CASSPHAGGRDTQYF. The CDR3 DNA reads as TGTGCCAGCAGCCCCCACGCGGGGGGTAGAGATACGCAGTATTTT.

This clonotype has just a few counts. This chain connects TRBV20-1 to TRBJ2-1; a possible D gene is TRBD2 (6 bases). Judging by the DNA end, TRBJ2-7 fits better; the J call may be wrong. Germline V gene data show CDR1 as DFQATT and CDR2 as SNEGSKA (reference sequence). The CDR3 spans 15 residues. CDR3 bases: TGCAGTGCTAGGGCCGGGACTTCGAGCTCCTACGAGCAGTACTTC. Its translation is CSARAGTSSSYEQYF.

The chain uses TRBV20-1 and TRBJ2-4; D may be TRBD2 (7 bases). Germline lookup yields CDR1 DFQATT and CDR2 SNEGSKA (reference sequence). The CDR3 covers 14 residues. V lost 6 bases and J 0 bases, leaving 12 bases between the germline ends. The CDR3 loop reads CSAWGGLAKNIQYF. CDR3 DNA sequence: TGCAGTGCGTGGGGGGGCCTAGCCAAAAACATTCAGTACTTC.

The V call is TRBV5-1, the J call TRBJ2-7, with TRBD1 as a possible D gene (6 bases). The germline V and J ends were trimmed by 4 bases and 3 bases, with 14 bases remaining between them. The germline V gene encodes CDR1 SGHRS and CDR2 YFSETQ. The CDR3 is 14 amino acids. Here the CDR3 DNA reads TGCGCCAGCAGCCCCCGGGACACTTACTACGAGCAGTACTTC. This translates into CASSPRDTYYEQYF. Combining the CDR3 with reference TRBV5-1 and TRBJ2-7 gives the whole variable domain KAGVTQTPRYLIKTRGQQVTLSCSPISGHRSVSWYQQTPGQGLQFLFEYFSETQRNKGNFPGRFSGRQFSNSRSEMNVSTLELGDSALYLCASSPRDTYYEQYFGPGTRLTVT.

This clonotype has a handful of counts. The CDR3 coding sequence is TGTGCCAGCAGCTCACTCACAGGGAGGACTGAAGCTTTCTTT. It is translated as CASSSLTGRTEAFF. This sequence joins TRBV7-9 and TRBJ1-1, with D tentatively TRBD1 (6 bases). CDR1 is SEHNR and CDR2 is FQNEAQ in the germline V gene (reference sequence). V shed 4 bases and J shed 5 bases, with 14 bases lying between them. The CDR3 covers 14 residues.

The chain has TRBV5-1 and TRBJ2-5, with a tentative D call TRBD1 (6 bases). The end of the DNA aligns better with TRBJ2-7, so the J call may be wrong. This CDR3 has 15 residues. CDR1 and CDR2 from the germline V gene are SGHRS and YFSETQ. CDR3 sequence (DNA): TGCGCCAGCAGCTTGGCCGGGGACACCTTCTACGAGCAGTACTTC. It encodes CASSLAGDTFYEQYF.

This clonotype was found a few times. The rearrangement joins TRBV20-1 to TRBJ1-2; the D is unclear. CDR1 and CDR2 from the germline V gene are DFQATT and SNEGSKA (reference sequence). There are 11 residues in the CDR3. Trimming cost V 6 bases and J 0 bases, with 5 bases left between them. This chain's CDR3 is CSAAANYGYTF. CDR3 coding DNA: TGCAGTGCCGCAGCTAACTATGGCTACACCTTC.

This clonotype turned up a few times. The chain is built from TRBV20-1 and TRBJ2-3, with a possible D match to TRBD2 (6 bases). Trimming removed 6 bases at V and 6 bases at J, with 19 bases between. Germline CDR1 and CDR2: DFQATT and SNEGSKA (reference sequence). The CDR3 sequence is 14 residues long. Here the CDR3 DNA reads TGCAGTGCCCCAGCCAGGGAGGCACTGGATACGCAGTATTTT. It translates to CSAPAREALDTQYF.

This clonotype has just a few counts. One end of the junction fails to match germline, which may point to a read error. The chain has TRBV4-2 and TRBJ2-5, with 8 bases matching TRBD2. Germline loops: CDR1 LGHNA, CDR2 YNFKEQ. This CDR3 is built from 16 residues. The CDR3 DNA is TGTGCCGGCAGCCAGAATCTAGCGGGTTCAAGAGAGACCCAGTACTTC. It translates to CAGSQNLAGSRETQYF.

The V call is TRBV10-3, the J call TRBJ1-2, with a possible D match to TRBD1 (6 bases). The CDR3 has 12 residues. V was clipped by 6 bases and J by 6 bases, with 11 bases between them. Germline-derived CDR1 and CDR2 are ENHRY and SYGVKD. The CDR3, as DNA: TGTGCCATCAGGGCAGGGGTGGATGGCTACACCTTC. Translation: CAIRAGVDGYTF.

J is TRBJ2-1 and V is TRBV4-3, with D maybe TRBD2 (6 bases). Trimming took 0 bases from V and 7 from J, leaving 16 bases between them. Germline loops: CDR1 LGHNA, CDR2 YSLEER. CDR3 length equals 16 residues. CDR3 in DNA: TGCGCCAGCAGCCAAGATCTTGGGGCAGGGAGGAATGAGCAGTTCTTC. Its protein is CASSQDLGAGRNEQFF.